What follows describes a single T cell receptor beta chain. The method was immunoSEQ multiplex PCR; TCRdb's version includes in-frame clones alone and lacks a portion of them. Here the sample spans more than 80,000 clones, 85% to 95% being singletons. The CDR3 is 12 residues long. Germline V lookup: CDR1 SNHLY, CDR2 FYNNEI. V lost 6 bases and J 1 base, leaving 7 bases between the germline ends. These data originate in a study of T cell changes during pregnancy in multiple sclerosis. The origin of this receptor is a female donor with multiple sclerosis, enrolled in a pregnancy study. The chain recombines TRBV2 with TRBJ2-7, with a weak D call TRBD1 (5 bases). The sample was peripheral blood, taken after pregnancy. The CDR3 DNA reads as TGTGCCAGCAGACAGGATTCCTACGAGCAGTACTTC. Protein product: CASRQDSYEQYF. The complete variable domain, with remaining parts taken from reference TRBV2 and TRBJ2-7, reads EPEVTQTPSHQVTQMGQEVILRCVPISNHLYFYWYRQILGQKVEFLVSFYNNEISEKSEIFDDQFSVERPDGSNFTLKIRSTKLEDSAMYFCASRQDSYEQYFGPGTRLTVT.